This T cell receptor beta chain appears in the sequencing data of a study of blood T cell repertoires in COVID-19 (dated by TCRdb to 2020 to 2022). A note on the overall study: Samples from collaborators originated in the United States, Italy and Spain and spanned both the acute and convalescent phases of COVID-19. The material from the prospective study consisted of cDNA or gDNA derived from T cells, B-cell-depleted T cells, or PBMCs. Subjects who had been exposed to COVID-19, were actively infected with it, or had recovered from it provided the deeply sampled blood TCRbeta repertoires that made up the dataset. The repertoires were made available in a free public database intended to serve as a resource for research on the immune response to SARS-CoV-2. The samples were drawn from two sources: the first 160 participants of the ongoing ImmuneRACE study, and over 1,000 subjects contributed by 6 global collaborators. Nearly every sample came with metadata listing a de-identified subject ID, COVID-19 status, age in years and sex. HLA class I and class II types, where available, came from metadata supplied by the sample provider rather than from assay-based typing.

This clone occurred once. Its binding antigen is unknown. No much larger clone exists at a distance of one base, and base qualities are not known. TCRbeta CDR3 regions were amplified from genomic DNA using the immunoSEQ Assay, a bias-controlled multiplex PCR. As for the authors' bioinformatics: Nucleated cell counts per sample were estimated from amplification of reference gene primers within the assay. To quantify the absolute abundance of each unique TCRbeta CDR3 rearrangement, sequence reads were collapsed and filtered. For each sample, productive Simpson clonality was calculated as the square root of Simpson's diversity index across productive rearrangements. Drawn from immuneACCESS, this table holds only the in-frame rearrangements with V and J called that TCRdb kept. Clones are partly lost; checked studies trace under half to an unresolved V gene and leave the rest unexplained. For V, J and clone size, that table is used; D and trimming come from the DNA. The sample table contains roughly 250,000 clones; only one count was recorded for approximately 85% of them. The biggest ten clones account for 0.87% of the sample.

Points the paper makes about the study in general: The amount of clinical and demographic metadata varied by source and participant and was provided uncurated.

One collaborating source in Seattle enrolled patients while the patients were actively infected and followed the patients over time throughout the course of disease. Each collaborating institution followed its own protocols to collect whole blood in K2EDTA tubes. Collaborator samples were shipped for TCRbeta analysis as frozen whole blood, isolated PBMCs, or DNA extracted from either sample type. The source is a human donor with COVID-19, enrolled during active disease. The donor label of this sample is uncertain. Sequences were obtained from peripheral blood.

The base sequence is TGCGCCAGCAGTCAAGCCGGGACGGGGGACAATCAGCCCCAGCATTTT. This yields the protein CASSQAGTGDNQPQHF. The chain was built from TRBV23-1 and TRBJ1-5; the D segment could be TRBD1, given 5 matching bases. TRBV23-1 is an ORF, with its function uncertain. Including the terminal cysteine and phenylalanine, the CDR3 comprises 16 residues. Just the 48-base CDR3 DNA is kept, in frame starting at base 1. V loses 2 bases of germline sequence and J loses 3 bases, and the interval between the two ends is 14 bases.